The 16 T cell receptor beta chains below all came from one sample that was sequenced in a study of blood T cell repertoires in COVID-19. Profiling relied on immunoSEQ multiplex PCR, and the TCRdb table lists in-frame clones only, not all of them. The top ten hold 3.5% to 4.5% of the sample, which has around 170,000 clones, approximately 88% seen once. The sequencing input was peripheral blood. These receptors originate from a woman aged 25 to 39 with acute or convalescent COVID-19.

The chain couples TRBV3-1 (or the pseudogene TRBV3-2) to TRBJ1-4, with D unresolved. The V and J ends lost 6 bases and 6 bases respectively, with 14 bases between them. The CDR3 contains 14 residues. The germline CDR1 and CDR2 sequences are LGHDT and YNNKEL (reference sequence). Written as DNA, the CDR3 is TGTGCCAGCAGTCAGCTAGTTGTGTATGAAAAACTGTTTTTT. This sequence encodes CASSQLVVYEKLFF.

The gene calls are TRBV4-1 and TRBJ1-4; 9 positions agree with TRBD1. The CDR3 runs 14 residues. Germline V CDR1 and CDR2: MGHRA, YSYEKL. V shed 4 bases and J 10 bases; nucleotides not matched to a gene: 7. CDR3 region: CASSLTGTGRKLFF. Written as DNA, the CDR3 is TGCGCCAGCAGCCTAACCGGGACAGGGAGAAAACTGTTTTTT.

This chain connects TRBV13 to TRBJ2-7, with a weak D call TRBD2 (6 bases). Looked up from germline, CDR1 is PRHDT and CDR2 is FYEKMQ (reference sequence). V shed 10 bases and J shed 6 bases, with 22 bases lying between them. The CDR3 contains 14 residues. CDR3 sequence (DNA): TGTGCCATGTCGTCGTACGGGAGTGGGCTCGAGCAGTACTTC. As protein: CAMSSYGSGLEQYF.

The chain recombines TRBV4-2 with TRBJ1-1; no firm D call. Germline CDR1 is LGHNA and CDR2 is YNFKEQ. Trimming cost V 5 bases and J 5 bases, with 6 bases left between them. This CDR3 is 11 amino acids long. The CDR3 loop reads CASSGRTEAFF. CDR3 bases: TGTGCCAGCAGCGGGAGGACTGAAGCTTTCTTT.

The J gene is TRBJ2-1, the V gene TRBV25-1; 8 nucleotides agree with TRBD2. The V gene's germline CDR1 is MGHDK and CDR2 SYGVNS. The CDR3 is made up of 16 amino acids. J gave up 8 bases and V 10 bases, and 19 bases lay outside the gene matches. The CDR3 protein is CANILVPGLVSHEQFF. CDR3 DNA sequence: TGTGCCAACATCCTCGTCCCGGGACTAGTTTCCCATGAGCAGTTCTTC.

V and J are TRBV4-2 and TRBJ1-4; 9 bases fit TRBD1. The trim removed 0 bases at V and 3 bases at J, leaving 5 bases unmatched. The V gene's germline CDR1 is LGHNA and CDR2 YNFKEQ. CDR3 length: 17 residues. Here the CDR3 reads CASSQETGGRSNEKLFF. The CDR3, as DNA: TGTGCCAGCAGCCAAGAAACAGGGGGCAGGTCTAATGAAAAACTGTTTTTT.

This chain uses TRBV5-8 with TRBJ2-5, with TRBD1 matching 7 bases. V lost 6 bases, J lost 7 bases, and 15 bases stayed unmatched. CDR1 SGHTS and CDR2 YDEGEE come from the germline V gene. There are 15 residues in the CDR3. CDR3 in DNA: TGTGCCAGCACACCGGGGCACAGGGGTACCGGGACCCAGTACTTC. Protein: CASTPGHRGTGTQYF.

V usage is TRBV7-8 and J usage is TRBJ2-3; 8 nucleotides agree with TRBD2. The germline V gene encodes CDR1 SGHVS and CDR2 FQNEAQ. V lost 3 bases, J lost 10 bases, and 6 bases stayed unmatched. This CDR3 is built from 13 residues. The CDR3 nucleotides read TGTGCCAGCAGCTTGGCCGGGGGGGTTTCGCAGTATTTT. Its protein product is CASSLAGGVSQYF. Combining the CDR3 with reference TRBV7-8 and TRBJ2-3 gives the whole variable domain GAGVSQSPRYKVAKRGQDVALRCDPISGHVSLFWYQQALGQGPEFLTYFQNEAQLDKSGLPSDRFFAERPEGSVSTLKIQRTQQEDSAVYLCASSLAGGVSQYFGPGTRLTVL.

The chain combines TRBV3-1 (or the pseudogene TRBV3-2) with TRBJ2-2, with D uncertain. Germline-derived CDR1 and CDR2 are LGHDT and YNNKEL (reference sequence). This CDR3 has 12 residues. Trimming cost V 8 bases and J 3 bases, with 7 bases left between them. CDR3 in amino acids: CASSFHTGELFF. The DNA for the CDR3 is TGTGCCAGCTCCTTTCACACCGGGGAGCTGTTTTTT.

The table lists this clone with a count of one. The CDR3 region has the DNA TGTGCCAGCAGTTCTGGACAGGGGGACTCACCCCTCCACTTT. It codes for CASSSGQGDSPLHF. This sequence joins TRBV28 and TRBJ1-6; 10 bases line up with TRBD1. V dropped 4 bases and J dropped 10; count of bases not matched to a gene: 4. CDR3 size: 14 residues. Germline assignment: CDR1 MDHEN and CDR2 SYDVKM.

V gene TRBV28 combines with J gene TRBJ1-1; weak D call: TRBD1 (5 bases). The CDR3 has 12 residues. V dropped 4 bases and J dropped 11 bases, with 14 bases sitting between them. CDR1 is MDHEN and CDR2 is SYDVKM in the germline V gene. CDR3 sequence reads: CASSSLDKPAFF. In DNA, the CDR3 is TGTGCCAGCAGTTCACTGGACAAGCCGGCTTTCTTT.

The chain combines TRBV28 with TRBJ1-5; TRBD1 matches at 10 bases. CDR3 length equals 15 residues. The ends lost 4 bases at V and 7 bases at J; junction bases unmatched: 7. The germline CDR1 and CDR2 sequences are MDHEN and SYDVKM. The CDR3 loop is CASSSGTGELQPQHF. The CDR3 region has the DNA TGTGCCAGCAGTTCCGGGACAGGGGAGTTACAGCCCCAGCATTTT.

This clone was seen only once. The J gene is TRBJ2-3, the V gene TRBV29-1; TRBD1 agrees at 7 bases. V was pared by 4 bases and J by 5 bases, with 6 bases of the junction left unmatched. Germline-derived CDR1 and CDR2 are SQVTM and ANQGSEA. The CDR3 runs to 13 residues. The CDR3 protein is CSVGSGGRDTQYF. The DNA of the CDR3 is TGCAGCGTTGGATCAGGGGGTAGAGATACGCAGTATTTT.

The gene calls are TRBV18 and TRBJ2-3; 11 bases align to TRBD2. The CDR3 is 16 residues long. Germline loops: CDR1 KGHSH, CDR2 LQKENI. V lost 1 base and J lost 4; bases outside the gene matches: 4. The CDR3 sequence is CASSPLRTSGSDTQYF. The CDR3 bases are TGTGCCAGCTCACCACTTCGGACTAGCGGGTCAGATACGCAGTATTTT.

V is TRBV10-2 and J is TRBJ2-7; 8 bases align to TRBD2. Trimming cost V 3 bases and J 3 bases; bases outside gene matches: 4. The CDR3 contains 14 residues. Germline lookup yields CDR1 WSHSY and CDR2 SAAADI. The CDR3 nucleotides are TGCGCCAGCAGTGACGGGACTAGGAACTACGAGCAGTACTTC. It translates to CASSDGTRNYEQYF.

The CDR3 DNA reads TGCGCCAGCAGCCAACAGGGGAGCACAGATACGCAGTATTTT. Translated: CASSQQGSTDTQYF. The chain combines TRBV4-1 with TRBJ2-3, with D perhaps TRBD1 (6 bases). V shed 2 bases and J shed 0 bases, with 6 bases lying between them. The CDR3 totals 14 residues. Per germline, CDR1 MGHRA and CDR2 YSYEKL.